What follows are 10 T cell receptor beta chains derived from one specimen sequenced in a study of blood T cell repertoires in COVID-19. Clones were read by immunoSEQ multiplex PCR, and TCRdb kept only the in-frame ones, dropping some. The table records about 120,000 clones, approximately 82% of them present only once. Specimen: peripheral blood. The source of these receptors is a man aged 65-85 years with active or convalescent COVID-19.

To note about this clone: Other DNA sequences of this sample code for an identical CDR3. The J gene is TRBJ2-2, the V gene TRBV29-1; 7 bases agree with TRBD2. The germline CDR1 and CDR2 sequences are SQVTM and ANQGSEA. With 4 bases clipped from V and 0 bases from J, the junction kept 2 bases outside the gene matches. The CDR3 has 14 amino acids. DNA for the CDR3: TGCAGCGTTGGACTAGCCGCGAACACCGGGGAGCTGTTTTTT. Its protein is CSVGLAANTGELFF.

This clone was detected a few times. The CDR3 here is CASSQNNHGTDEKLFF. The CDR3 nucleotides are TGCGCCAGCAGCCAAAATAACCACGGGACAGATGAAAAACTGTTTTTT. The chain links TRBV4-3 to TRBJ1-4; 7 nucleotides align to TRBD1. The CDR3 covers 16 residues. Germline assignment: CDR1 LGHNA and CDR2 YSLEER. V lost 2 bases to trimming and J lost 6 bases; unmatched junction nucleotides: 9.

The chain recombines TRBV7-6 with TRBJ2-5; 9 bases line up with TRBD2. CDR1 is SGHVS, CDR2 FNYEAQ, per germline. CDR3 size: 15 residues. Trimming removed 5 bases from V and 3 bases from J; junction bases left unmatched: 7. The CDR3 region is CASSAASGGKETQYF. CDR3 coding DNA: TGTGCCAGCAGCGCCGCCAGCGGGGGGAAAGAGACCCAGTACTTC. Full variable domain (remainder filled in from reference TRBV7-6 and TRBJ2-5): GAGVSQSPRYKVTKRGQDVALRCDPISGHVSLYWYRQALGQGPEFLTYFNYEAQQDKSGLPNDRFSAERPEGSISTLTIQRTEQRDSAMYRCASSAASGGKETQYFGPGTRLLVL.

J is TRBJ2-7 and V is TRBV7-2; 11 bases are a match to TRBD2. Trimming removed 1 base from V and 2 bases from J; junction bases left unmatched: 10. The CDR3 sequence is 18 residues long. Germline V gene data show CDR1 as SGHTA and CDR2 as FQGNSA. CDR3 coding DNA: TGTGCCAGCAGCTTAGTGTCCTCCTCTAGCGGGGGGACCTACGAGCAGTACTTC. Amino acids: CASSLVSSSSGGTYEQYF.

Here the CDR3 DNA reads TGTGCCAGCAGTTTAGAGGTGAGGGGGACCGAGCCGTTGGATACGCAGTATTTT. Its protein product is CASSLEVRGTEPLDTQYF. The chain links TRBV27 to TRBJ2-3; D possibly corresponds to TRBD1 (6 bases). The germline V gene has CDR1 MNHEY and CDR2 SMNVEV (reference sequence). The CDR3 loop spans 18 amino acids. The V end was cut by 2 bases, the J end by 6 bases, with 24 bases between.

There are a few counts of this clone. CDR3 in DNA: TGTGCCAGCAGCTTAGCTACAGGGAGCTCTGGAAACACCATATATTTT. It is translated as CASSLATGSSGNTIYF. The genes are TRBV7-9 and TRBJ1-3, with D perhaps matching TRBD1 (6 bases). Trimming left V 0 bases short and J 0 bases short, with 9 bases between. Germline CDR1 SEHNR, CDR2 FQNEAQ (reference sequence). The CDR3 totals 16 residues.

This chain links TRBV12-3 or TRBV12-4 with TRBJ1-5; 8 bases are a match to TRBD1. This CDR3 spans 13 amino acids. With 6 bases clipped from V and 6 bases from J, the junction kept 4 bases outside the gene matches. CDR3 coding DNA: TGTGCCAGCAGGACAGGGGTCGTTCAGCCCCAGCATTTT. Translation gives CASRTGVVQPQHF.

The V gene is TRBV2, the J gene TRBJ1-4; tentatively, D is TRBD1 (5 bases). CDR3 size: 14 residues. Deletions cut 1 base from V and 7 bases from J, with 10 bases between. Germline V gene lookup returns CDR1 SNHLY and CDR2 FYNNEI. CDR3 DNA: TGTGCCAGCAGTGAAGAGGGGTCGGGTGAAAAACTGTTTTTT. As protein: CASSEEGSGEKLFF.

This clone was seen a single time. V and J are TRBV3-1 (or the pseudogene TRBV3-2) and TRBJ2-1; 12 nucleotides line up with TRBD1. CDR1 and CDR2 (germline): LGHDT, YNNKEL (reference sequence). V dropped 2 bases and J dropped 12; count of bases not matched to a gene: 8. The CDR3 covers 15 residues. The CDR3 reads CASSQKGTGGMGQFF. CDR3 bases: TGTGCCAGCAGCCAAAAGGGGACAGGGGGCATGGGGCAGTTCTTC.

J is TRBJ2-5 and V is TRBV20-1; tentative D call: TRBD1 (5 bases). Looked up from germline, CDR1 is DFQATT and CDR2 is SNEGSKA (reference sequence). Trimming took off 3 bases at V and 1 base at J, with 9 bases between the two ends. The CDR3 runs to 13 residues. The CDR3 region is CSASRQLQETQYF. CDR3 nucleotide sequence: TGCAGTGCTAGTCGACAGCTCCAAGAGACCCAGTACTTC.